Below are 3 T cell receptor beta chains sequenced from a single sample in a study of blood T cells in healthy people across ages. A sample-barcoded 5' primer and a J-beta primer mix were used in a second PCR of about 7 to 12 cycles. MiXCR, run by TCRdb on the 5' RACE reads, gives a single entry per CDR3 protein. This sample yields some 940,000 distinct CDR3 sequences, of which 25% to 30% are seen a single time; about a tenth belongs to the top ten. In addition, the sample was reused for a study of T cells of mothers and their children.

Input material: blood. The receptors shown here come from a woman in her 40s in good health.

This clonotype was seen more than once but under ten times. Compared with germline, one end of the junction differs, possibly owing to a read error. The CDR3 sequence is CASSFLGDRINYEQYF. DNA of the CDR3: TGTGCTAGCAGCTTCTTAGGAGATAGAATAAACTACGAGCAGTACTTC. This chain connects TRBV7-7 to TRBJ2-7; D not resolved. In germline, CDR1 is SSHAT, CDR2 FNYEAQ (reference sequence). The length of the CDR3 is 16 residues.

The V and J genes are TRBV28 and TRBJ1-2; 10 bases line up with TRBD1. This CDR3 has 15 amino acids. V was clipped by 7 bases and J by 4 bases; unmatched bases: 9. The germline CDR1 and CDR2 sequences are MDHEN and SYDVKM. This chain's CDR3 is CASNDRGRSGYGYTF. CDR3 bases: TGTGCCAGCAACGACAGGGGGCGATCCGGCTATGGCTACACCTTC.

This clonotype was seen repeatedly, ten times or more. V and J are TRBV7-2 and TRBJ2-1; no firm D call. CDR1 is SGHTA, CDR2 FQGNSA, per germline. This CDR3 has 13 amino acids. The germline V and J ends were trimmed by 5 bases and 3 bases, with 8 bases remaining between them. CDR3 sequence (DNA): TGTGCCAGCAGCGGTTACCTCTACAATGAGCAGTTCTTC. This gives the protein CASSGYLYNEQFF.